Following are 2 T cell receptor beta chains from one sample sequenced in a study of blood T cell repertoires in COVID-19. The table came from immunoSEQ multiplex PCR; TCRdb's copy has only in-frame clones and leaves some out. The profile covers 250,000 to 400,000 clones, with less than 85% appearing a single time and about 2% taken by the ten largest. The sequenced sample was PBMCs or T cells enriched from blood (not recorded which). These receptors were taken from a woman between 25 and 40 years old who had been exposed to COVID-19.

This clone was observed once. The V gene is TRBV5-1, the J gene TRBJ2-1, with D maybe TRBD1 (6 bases). This CDR3 spans 13 amino acids. Per germline, CDR1 SGHRS and CDR2 YFSETQ. Deletions cut 0 bases from V and 10 bases from J, with 11 bases between. CDR3 loop: CASSLDGGGEQFF. CDR3 nucleotides: TGCGCCAGCAGCTTGGATGGGGGCGGAGAGCAGTTCTTC.

This rearrangement joins TRBV5-4 to TRBJ2-7; TRBD2 matches at 15 bases. The CDR3 loop spans 16 amino acids. The germline CDR1 and CDR2 sequences are SGHNT and YYREEE (reference sequence). Trimming at V came to 4 bases and at J to 3 bases, leaving 5 bases not matched to a gene. This CDR3 is CASSPRTSGGVYEQYF. The CDR3 DNA sequence: TGTGCCAGCAGCCCCAGGACTAGCGGGGGGGTCTACGAGCAGTACTTC.